The 32 T cell receptor beta chains presented below share a single source sample, sequenced in a study of blood T cell repertoires in COVID-19. Produced via immunoSEQ multiplex PCR; TCRdb's table is partial and in-frame only. The sample has 490,000 or so clones; approximately 90% are singletons. Sequencing was carried out using PBMCs or T cells enriched from blood (not recorded which). These receptors were taken from a woman between 55 and 75 years old who had recovered from COVID-19.

The chain employs TRBV2 and TRBJ1-3, with D unclear. This CDR3 spans 12 amino acids. Trimming pared 3 bases from V and 4 bases from J, leaving 4 bases between. Germline values: CDR1 SNHLY, CDR2 FYNNEI. CDR3 sequence: CASSDLGNTIYF. CDR3 nucleotide sequence: TGTGCCAGCAGTGACCTGGGAAACACCATATATTTT.

The count of this clone is one. The CDR3 nucleotides are TGTGCCAGCAGTTTAAGGGGGGCAGGGGGCACCGGGGAGCTGTTTTTT. It codes for CASSLRGAGGTGELFF. This sequence joins TRBV27 and TRBJ2-2; D is possibly TRBD1 (7 bases). The germline V and J ends were trimmed by 2 bases and 4 bases, with 14 bases remaining between them. The CDR3 consists of 16 residues. Germline lookup yields CDR1 MNHEY and CDR2 SMNVEV (reference sequence).

This chain joins TRBV27 and TRBJ1-1; D is possibly TRBD1 (6 bases). Trimming cost V 4 bases and J 1 base, with 10 bases left between them. This CDR3 is built from 14 residues. The germline V gene has CDR1 MNHEY and CDR2 SMNVEV (reference sequence). The CDR3 sequence is CASSSGHPNTEAFF. Written as DNA, the CDR3 is TGTGCCAGCAGTTCGGGACACCCGAACACTGAAGCTTTCTTT.

This sequence joins TRBV29-1 and TRBJ1-4, with 7 bases fitting TRBD1. V was pared by 6 bases and J by 8 bases, with 12 bases of the junction left unmatched. The CDR3 is 14 amino acids. Germline-derived CDR1 and CDR2 are SQVTM and ANQGSEA. The CDR3 coding sequence is TGCAGCGTCGCCCCGACAGGGAGGAACGAAAAACTGTTTTTT. Its protein is CSVAPTGRNEKLFF.

This clone has only one observation. V gene TRBV2 combines with J gene TRBJ1-1; D unresolved. This CDR3 is built from 14 residues. Trimming stripped 7 bases from V and 2 bases from J, with 14 bases between. Germline V gives CDR1 SNHLY, CDR2 FYNNEI. The CDR3 DNA follows: TGTGCCAGCAAGATGAGGGAAGTAAACACTGAAGCTTTCTTT. This codes for CASKMREVNTEAFF.

The genes are TRBV4-1 and TRBJ1-1; no reliable D call. Trimming took off 4 bases at V and 4 bases at J, with 10 bases between the two ends. Germline V gene data show CDR1 as MGHRA and CDR2 as YSYEKL. CDR3 length: 13 residues. CDR3 sequence: CASSLALGTEAFF. CDR3 bases: TGCGCCAGCAGCCTAGCTCTAGGCACTGAAGCTTTCTTT.

V usage is TRBV5-1 and J usage is TRBJ2-7; the D gene is possibly TRBD2 (5 bases). Germline V gene sequence: CDR1 SGHRS, CDR2 YFSETQ. Trimming stripped 8 bases from V and 0 bases from J, with 15 bases between. The CDR3 runs to 14 residues. The CDR3, as DNA: TGCGCCAGGCACGCGGGTATAAGCTCCTACGAGCAGTACGTC. This gives the protein CARHAGISSYEQYV.

This clone was detected a few times. This sequence joins TRBV5-4 and TRBJ2-7, with 14 positions matching TRBD2. Germline lookup yields CDR1 SGHNT and CDR2 YYREEE (reference sequence). This CDR3 spans 13 amino acids. As DNA, the CDR3 is TGTGCCAGCAGCAAGGGACTAGCGGGGGAGAAGGACGTC. Encoded protein: CASSKGLAGEKDV.

V gene TRBV7-8 combines with J gene TRBJ1-6; the D gene is possibly TRBD1 (6 bases). Per the germline V gene, CDR1 is SGHVS and CDR2 is FQNEAQ. This CDR3 has 17 amino acids. V lost 2 bases and J lost 7, with 18 bases in between. In DNA form, the CDR3 reads TGTGCCAGCAGCTTACGGGACACTGTTGGATGGAATTCACCCCTCCACTTT. Amino acids: CASSLRDTVGWNSPLHF.

The chain joins TRBV6-1 to TRBJ1-5; D is uncertain. Trimming stripped 3 bases from V and 1 base from J, with 13 bases between. Germline assignment: CDR1 MNHNS and CDR2 SASEGT. The CDR3 totals 16 residues. CDR3 coding DNA: TGTGCCAGCAGTGAGGGCCTTTCCAAGAGCAATCAGCCCCAGCATTTT. Translated, it gives CASSEGLSKSNQPQHF.

The chain is built from TRBV4-2 and TRBJ1-3; TRBD1 aligns across 8 bases. V was pared by 2 bases and J by 0 bases, with 6 bases of the junction left unmatched. Looked up from germline, CDR1 is LGHNA and CDR2 is YNFKEQ. The CDR3 contains 17 residues. CDR3 coding DNA: TGTGCCAGCAGCCAATCTACAGGGGGTCTCTCTGGAAACACCATATATTTT. It yields the protein CASSQSTGGLSGNTIYF.

The genes are TRBV5-1 and TRBJ1-4; D is possibly TRBD1 (6 bases). CDR1 is SGHRS, CDR2 YFSETQ, per germline. V lost 4 bases, J lost 2 bases, and 15 bases lay in between. This CDR3 comprises 16 residues. CDR3 sequence: CASSGGGGMTNEKLFF. For the CDR3, the DNA is TGCGCCAGCAGCGGTGGTGGGGGCATGACTAATGAAAAACTGTTTTTT.

The rearrangement links TRBV10-1 to TRBJ2-3; the D gene is possibly TRBD2 (6 bases). The V end lost 3 bases, the J end lost 1 base, and 11 bases lay between the germline ends. This CDR3 is built from 15 residues. CDR1 WNHNN and CDR2 SYGVQD come from the germline V gene (reference sequence). The CDR3 DNA follows: TGCGCCAGCAGTGATTATCAGCGGGGCACAGATACGCAGTATTTT. It is translated as CASSDYQRGTDTQYF.

The J gene is TRBJ2-1, the V gene TRBV29-1; TRBD1 matches at 9 bases. CDR3 length: 13 amino acids. V shed 6 bases and J 5 bases; nucleotides not matched to a gene: 5. Germline V gene lookup returns CDR1 SQVTM and CDR2 ANQGSEA. For the CDR3, the DNA is TGCAGCGTCTGGGACAGGGCCCACAATGAGCAGTTCTTC. The encoded protein is CSVWDRAHNEQFF.

V gene TRBV7-2 combines with J gene TRBJ1-2; D gene ambiguous. The germline V gene encodes CDR1 SGHTA and CDR2 FQGNSA. The length of the CDR3 is 15 residues. Trimming left V 5 bases short and J 5 bases short, with 18 bases between. Here the CDR3 DNA reads TGTGCCAGCAGCCTGGTGGCCAGTAAGGAGTATGGCTACACCTTC. The encoded protein is CASSLVASKEYGYTF.

This clone is a singleton in its sample. The genes are TRBV5-1 and TRBJ2-1; 7 nucleotides match TRBD2. The V segment lost 0 bases and the J segment 9 bases; nucleotides outside the gene matches: 9. The CDR3 length is 15 residues. Germline lookup yields CDR1 SGHRS and CDR2 YFSETQ. CDR3 region: CASSLALAVRSEQFF. The CDR3 nucleotides read TGCGCCAGCAGCTTGGCCCTAGCGGTCAGGAGTGAGCAGTTCTTC.

The chain has TRBV27 and TRBJ1-5; D gene uncertain. Germline CDR1 is MNHEY and CDR2 is SMNVEV (reference sequence). This CDR3 spans 13 amino acids. Trimming pared 5 bases from V and 6 bases from J, leaving 11 bases between. The CDR3 protein is CASSPRAGQPQHF. The CDR3 DNA reads as TGTGCCAGCAGTCCTCGTGCAGGTCAGCCCCAGCATTTT.

The V and J genes are TRBV11-2 and TRBJ1-2; 8 nucleotides agree with TRBD1. CDR1 is SGHAT and CDR2 is FQNNGV in the germline V gene. The V segment lost 3 bases and the J segment 8 bases; nucleotides outside the gene matches: 2. The CDR3 has 12 residues. The CDR3 is CASSLTGDGYTF. The CDR3 bases are TGTGCCAGCAGCTTGACAGGGGACGGCTACACCTTC.

The chain couples TRBV2 to TRBJ2-7; TRBD2 matches at 9 bases. Per germline, CDR1 SNHLY and CDR2 FYNNEI. This CDR3 has 15 residues. With 4 bases clipped from V and 6 bases from J, the junction kept 10 bases outside the gene matches. The CDR3 DNA reads as TGTGCCAGCAGTGGCGGGGGGGTCCCATTTTCCGAGCAGTACGTC. It specifies CASSGGGVPFSEQYV.

The CDR3 loop is CAWKPREQETQYF. The CDR3, as DNA: TGTGCCTGGAAGCCGAGGGAGCAAGAGACCCAGTACTTC. This chain connects TRBV30 to TRBJ2-5, with D perhaps TRBD2 (5 bases). Germline V gene data show CDR1 as GTSNPN and CDR2 as SVGIG (reference sequence). Between the trimmed V and J ends, which lost 4 bases and 2 bases, there was a span of 11 bases. The CDR3 totals 13 residues.

This clone was seen many times. J is TRBJ2-7 and V is TRBV4-1, with 9 bases fitting TRBD2. The germline V gene encodes CDR1 MGHRA and CDR2 YSYEKL. V lost 0 bases to trimming and J lost 5 bases; unmatched junction nucleotides: 11. The CDR3 totals 17 residues. The CDR3 spells CASSQDGRASGVNEQYF. CDR3 DNA sequence: TGCGCCAGCAGCCAAGATGGTCGGGCTAGCGGGGTAAACGAGCAGTACTTC.

This chain links TRBV10-3 with TRBJ2-2; D unresolved. Per the germline V gene, CDR1 is ENHRY and CDR2 is SYGVKD. The V end was cut by 10 bases, the J end by 0 bases, with 12 bases between. The CDR3 length is 14 residues. The CDR3 DNA follows: TGTGCCACCGAGGCATTCGCGAACACCGGGGAGCTGTTTTTT. As protein: CATEAFANTGELFF.

CDR3 region: CATSDFRGGYGYTF. In DNA form, the CDR3 reads TGTGCCACCAGTGATTTCCGGGGAGGGTATGGCTACACCTTC. The chain carries TRBV24-1 and TRBJ1-2, with D unclear. The CDR3 contains 14 residues. Germline V gives CDR1 KGHDR, CDR2 SFDVKD. Between the trimmed V and J ends, which lost 1 base and 5 bases, there was a span of 10 bases.

This clone has more than one count but fewer than ten. The V and J genes are TRBV30 and TRBJ1-6, with 9 bases lining up with TRBD1. V was clipped by 4 bases and J by 7 bases; unmatched bases: 8. Germline loops: CDR1 GTSNPN, CDR2 SVGIG (reference sequence). There are 15 residues in the CDR3. The CDR3 loop is CAWIKGDRDNSPLHF. The CDR3 DNA reads TGTGCCTGGATAAAGGGGGACAGGGACAATTCACCCCTCCACTTT.

V is TRBV4-1 and J is TRBJ2-7; unclear D gene. There are 19 residues in the CDR3. Trimming took off 0 bases at V and 0 bases at J, with 21 bases between the two ends. The germline V gene encodes CDR1 MGHRA and CDR2 YSYEKL. In nucleotides, the CDR3 is TGCGCCAGCAGCCAAGATACCCCCCTCGGCCGATACTACTCCTACGAGCAGTACTTC. Translated: CASSQDTPLGRYYSYEQYF.

CDR3 DNA: TGTGCCAGCTCACGCAGCGGAGGGGATAATGAAAAACTGTTTTTT. It translates to CASSRSGGDNEKLFF. This chain links TRBV18 with TRBJ1-4, with D maybe TRBD1 (5 bases). V lost 4 bases and J lost 4, with 13 bases in between. Germline lookup yields CDR1 KGHSH and CDR2 LQKENI. CDR3 length: 15 residues.

The gene calls are TRBV28 and TRBJ1-1; TRBD1 is a possible D gene (5 bases). Germline V gene sequence: CDR1 MDHEN, CDR2 SYDVKM. Trimming pared 2 bases from V and 3 bases from J, leaving 10 bases between. The CDR3 has 14 amino acids. In nucleotides, the CDR3 is TGTGCCAGCAGTTTAAGGACATCCTACACTGAAGCTTTCTTT. It encodes CASSLRTSYTEAFF.

This clone was seen more than once but under ten times. The rearrangement joins TRBV5-6 to TRBJ2-1, with D tentatively TRBD2 (6 bases). Trimming removed 0 bases at V and 10 bases at J, with 11 bases between. The CDR3 consists of 13 residues. Germline lookup yields CDR1 SGHDT and CDR2 YYEEEE. The CDR3 DNA reads TGTGCCAGCAGCTTGGCGGGGGTGGACGAGCAGTTCTTC. The encoded protein is CASSLAGVDEQFF.

The V gene is TRBV5-4, the J gene TRBJ2-2; 9 nucleotides line up with TRBD1. This CDR3 contains 15 residues. After removal of 2 bases from V and 5 bases from J, the junction contained 4 bases not matched to a gene. Germline CDR1 reads SGHNT; CDR2 reads YYREEE (reference sequence). CDR3 amino acids: CASSLQGASTGELFF. The CDR3 region has the DNA TGTGCCAGCAGCTTACAGGGGGCATCGACCGGGGAGCTGTTTTTT.

V and J are TRBV2 and TRBJ2-1; 8 nucleotides line up with TRBD2. Germline V gives CDR1 SNHLY, CDR2 FYNNEI. J lost 0 bases, V lost 7 bases, and 5 bases had no gene match. This CDR3 has 15 residues. CDR3 in amino acids: CASISGVSSYNEQFF. The CDR3 DNA reads as TGTGCCAGCATTAGCGGGGTGAGCTCCTACAATGAGCAGTTCTTC. Using reference TRBV2 and TRBJ2-1 for the parts outside the CDR3, the full variable domain is EPEVTQTPSHQVTQMGQEVILRCVPISNHLYFYWYRQILGQKVEFLVSFYNNEISEKSEIFDDQFSVERPDGSNFTLKIRSTKLEDSAMYFCASISGVSSYNEQFFGPGTRLTVL.

The V call is TRBV4-1, the J call TRBJ2-5; D not resolved. The CDR3 contains 15 residues. The ends were cut back, 1 base at V and 3 bases at J, with 12 bases in the middle. Per germline, CDR1 MGHRA and CDR2 YSYEKL. The CDR3 spells CASSQVAQKKETQYF. In DNA, the CDR3 is TGCGCCAGCAGCCAAGTCGCCCAGAAAAAAGAGACCCAGTACTTC.

The V call is TRBV5-1, the J call TRBJ2-6, with D unclear. The V and J ends lost 6 bases and 0 bases respectively, with 13 bases between them. Germline V gives CDR1 SGHRS, CDR2 YFSETQ. This CDR3 contains 16 residues. CDR3 loop: CASIEQTDSGANVLTF. The CDR3 bases are TGCGCCAGCATTGAACAGACGGACTCTGGGGCCAACGTCCTGACTTTC.